The 18 T cell receptor beta chains below all came from one sample that was sequenced in a study of tumor-infiltrating lymphocytes in primary liver carcinoma. Blood RNA was derived from unsorted whole blood, and germline DNA was extracted too. The authors made TCR beta cDNA from 500 to 600 ng total RNA with a constant-region primer. Modified slightly, ARM-PCR produced TCR beta libraries over three nested multiplex PCR rounds. In the first two PCR rounds, TRBV1-TRBV30 forward primers were paired with a C-beta reverse primer, and each round lasted about 9 cycles. Each CDR3 protein is one row after TCRdb ran MiXCR on the multiplex PCR reads. The data contain approximately 340,000 distinct CDR3 sequences, 65% of them singletons. The sequencing sample was made of peripheral blood. These TCRs come from a man aged 40-50 years with primary liver carcinoma and hepatitis B virus infection.

In this sample, this clonotype turned up once. A much larger clone lies a single base off, so this may be a read error. The chain uses TRBV14 and TRBJ2-5; D unresolved. Looked up from germline, CDR1 is SGHDN and CDR2 is FVKESK. This CDR3 contains 13 residues. CDR3 amino acids: CDSSVRPQETQYF. Here the CDR3 DNA reads TGTGACAGCAGCGTCCGGCCTCAAGAGACCCAGTACTTC. Based on the CDR3 plus reference TRBV14 and TRBJ2-5, the full variable domain is EAGVTQFPSHSVIEKGQTVTLRCDPISGHDNLYWYRRVMGKEIKFLLHFVKESKQDESGMPNNRFLAERTGGTYSTLKVQPAELEDSGVYFCDSSVRPQETQYFGPGTRLLVL.

This clonotype was counted between two and nine times. This rearrangement joins TRBV14 to TRBJ2-5; 8 bases match TRBD1. Germline values: CDR1 SGHDN, CDR2 FVKESK. The CDR3 spans 14 residues. Trimming at V came to 1 base and at J to 5 bases, leaving 3 bases not matched to a gene. The CDR3 protein is CASSQAPGGETQYF. The CDR3 coding sequence is TGTGCCAGCAGCCAAGCTCCAGGGGGCGAGACCCAGTACTTC.

This chain joins TRBV2 and TRBJ1-5; D might be TRBD1 (5 bases). There are 15 residues in the CDR3. Germline CDR1 reads SNHLY; CDR2 reads FYNNEI. The V gene lost 4 bases and the J gene lost 3 bases, with 13 bases spanning the gap. The CDR3 region is CASSGRWGPNQPQHF. DNA of the CDR3: TGTGCCAGCAGTGGACGTTGGGGACCCAATCAGCCCCAGCATTTT.

This clonotype appeared a few times. This rearrangement joins TRBV10-3 to TRBJ1-4; D is ambiguous. Trimming left V 6 bases short and J 0 bases short, with 11 bases between. This CDR3 comprises 15 residues. Germline values: CDR1 ENHRY, CDR2 SYGVKD. The CDR3 coding sequence is TGTGCCATCAGCGATGACACCGCAACTAATGAAAAACTGTTTTTT. It yields the protein CAISDDTATNEKLFF.

Concerning this clonotype: Germline and junction disagree at one end, which may indicate a read error. The V and J genes are TRBV6-1 and TRBJ2-4, with D possibly being TRBD2 (5 bases). CDR3 length: 15 amino acids. Germline CDR1 reads MNHNS; CDR2 reads SASEGT. The CDR3 DNA follows: TGTGCCAGCAGCAGTAGCGTGGGGAGTCGAGACATTAAGTACTTC. Protein: CASSSSVGSRDIKYF.

The sample holds a few counts of this clonotype. The missing conserved phenylalanine or tryptophan at the end of this CDR3 makes a read error likely. The chain carries TRBV10-3 and TRBJ2-2; 8 bases fit TRBD1. Unmatched junction bases numbered 13, after V lost 10 bases and J lost 6 bases. This CDR3 has 15 amino acids. The V gene's germline CDR1 is ENHRY and CDR2 SYGVKD. CDR3 nucleotide sequence: TGTGCCACCCAGGTTGGGCAGGGGGCATCCGGGGAGCTGTTTTCT. Protein: CATQVGQGASGELFS.

This clonotype was observed a handful of times. The rearrangement joins TRBV28 to TRBJ1-2; D might be TRBD1 (5 bases). Germline V CDR1 and CDR2: MDHEN, SYDVKM. There are 15 residues in the CDR3. V dropped 4 bases and J dropped 4 bases, with 16 bases sitting between them. CDR3 region: CASSSDAGAFYGYTF. Written as DNA, the CDR3 is TGTGCCAGCAGTTCAGACGCCGGGGCTTTCTATGGCTACACCTTC.

As to this clonotype: Compared with germline, one end of the junction differs, possibly owing to a read error. V and J are TRBV4-2 and TRBJ1-2, with 7 bases fitting TRBD1. The germline V gene encodes CDR1 LGHNA and CDR2 YNFKEQ. The CDR3 is 20 residues long. CDR3 loop: CAISQGSTQGTSSSNYGYTF. In DNA form, the CDR3 reads TGTGCCATCAGCCAAGGGTCGACACAGGGGACCTCCAGCTCTAACTATGGCTACACCTTC.

Concerning this clonotype: An end of the junction differs from the germline gene, which may be a read error. This chain connects TRBV6-5 to TRBJ2-6; D is undetermined. The CDR3 consists of 16 residues. Germline lookup yields CDR1 MNHEY and CDR2 SVGAGI. CDR3 coding DNA: TGTGCCAGCAGTTACAGGTTCGACTCTGGTGCCAACGTCCTGACTTTC. Translated: CASSYRFDSGANVLTF.

This chain connects TRBV5-1 to TRBJ2-2, with D hard to call. The CDR3 totals 14 residues. V lost 3 bases and J lost 6, with 12 bases in between. Germline CDR1 and CDR2: SGHRS and YFSETQ. Here the CDR3 reads CASSSSVGSGELFF. Here the CDR3 DNA reads TGCGCCAGCAGCTCAAGTGTGGGTTCCGGGGAGCTGTTTTTT.

As regards this clonotype: It may be a read error: a sequence one base away is much more abundant. The J gene is TRBJ1-1, the V gene TRBV29-1; tentative D call: TRBD1 (6 bases). The length of the CDR3 is 13 residues. Germline V gives CDR1 SQVTM, CDR2 ANQGSEA. The CDR3 loop is CNVAPGDGTEAFF. In nucleotides, the CDR3 is TGCAACGTGGCCCCAGGGGACGGCACTGAAGCTTTCTTT.

The V and J genes are TRBV6-2 or TRBV6-3 and TRBJ1-1; D is perhaps TRBD1 (5 bases). V gave up 6 bases and J gave up 4 bases, with 15 bases separating them. There are 14 residues in the CDR3. Germline V gene data show CDR1 as MNHEY and CDR2 as SVGEGT. Here the CDR3 DNA reads TGTGCCAGCAGCTGGGGGTTTCGTAGCACTGAAGCTTTCTTT. Amino acid sequence: CASSWGFRSTEAFF.

Note on this clonotype: One end of the junction varies from germline; a read error may be responsible. The chain combines TRBV12-3 or TRBV12-4 with TRBJ2-1; 12 bases align to TRBD2. The CDR3 is 17 amino acids. The CDR3 loop reads CARSFNRLAGGYNEQFF. CDR3 DNA sequence: TGTGCCAGGAGTTTTAATAGGCTAGCGGGAGGGTACAATGAGCAGTTCTTC.

This clonotype was detected once. J is TRBJ2-7 and V is TRBV6-2 or TRBV6-3, with D possibly TRBD1 on 5 matching bases. V lost 6 bases to trimming and J lost 3 bases, with 18 bases between them. This CDR3 region has 15 residues. Germline V gene data show CDR1 as MNHEY and CDR2 as SVGEGT. The DNA of the CDR3 is TGTGCCAGCAGGCCCCTTGGGGCACTGGACTACGAGCAGTACTTC. Translating gives CASRPLGALDYEQYF.

The chain uses TRBV20-1 and TRBJ2-5; D is undetermined. This CDR3 comprises 13 residues. The V end lost 3 bases, the J end lost 5 bases, and 13 bases lay between the germline ends. Germline CDR1 DFQATT, CDR2 SNEGSKA (reference sequence). CDR3 sequence (DNA): TGCAGTGCTAGTCCCGTGGTGGGGGAGACCCAGTACTTC. The encoded protein is CSASPVVGETQYF.

The rearrangement uses TRBV11-2 and TRBJ2-7; 10 nucleotides align to TRBD2. With V trimmed by 0 bases and J by 5 bases, 10 bases remained unmatched. This CDR3 spans 17 amino acids. Germline V CDR1 and CDR2: SGHAT, FQNNGV. The CDR3 here is CASSLDYVAGGLNEQYF. Written as DNA, the CDR3 is TGTGCCAGCAGCTTAGACTACGTAGCGGGAGGTCTCAACGAGCAGTACTTC.

This clonotype was seen many times. As DNA, the CDR3 is TGTGCCAGCAGCTTCCAAACAGGGAACACCGGGGAGCTGTTTTTT. Encoded protein: CASSFQTGNTGELFF. The chain has TRBV11-2 and TRBJ2-2; a possible D gene is TRBD1 (5 bases). Germline CDR1 and CDR2: SGHAT and FQNNGV. Trimming stripped 3 bases from V and 1 base from J, with 9 bases between. The CDR3 runs 15 residues.

The chain uses TRBV6-5 and TRBJ2-7; possible D gene TRBD1, 5 bases. The germline CDR1 and CDR2 sequences are MNHEY and SVGAGI. The V end lost 7 bases, the J end lost 3 bases, and 19 bases lay between the germline ends. CDR3 length equals 15 residues. CDR3 sequence reads: CASTEFKGFDYEQYF. In nucleotides, the CDR3 is TGTGCCAGCACCGAATTCAAGGGGTTTGACTACGAGCAGTACTTC.